This T cell receptor (beta chain) was documented in a study of Graves' ophthalmopathy and Graves' hyperthyroidism. Ten or more counts support this clonotype. Its antigen is not identified. The V end was cut by 5 bases, the J end by 4 bases, with 14 bases between. The germline gives CDR1 SGHTA, CDR2 FQGNSA. The CDR3 loop spans 14 amino acids. Newly diagnosed hyperthyroidism donors, aged 18 to 65, duration under 2 months. TCR beta CDR3 regions were amplified from RNA transcripts. The first-round RT-PCR employed HTBI primers together with the Qiagen OneStep RT-PCR kit. A multiplex PCR was then performed as the second round. TCRdb independently ran MiXCR on the multiplex PCR reads; one entry per CDR3 protein. The sample includes around 1,000,000 distinct CDR3 sequences, approximately 35% of them seen just once. Study-wide results and caveats: Detected in blood as well were most expanded thyroid clonotypes with frequency above 0.001. Forecasting of ophthalmopathy progression by the model achieved nearly 71% sensitivity and around 77% specificity.

The chain recombines TRBV7-2 with TRBJ1-1; D is perhaps TRBD1 (6 bases). Input material: peripheral blood or thyroid tissue (not recorded which). This sequence originates from an adult man with Graves' hyperthyroidism. CDR3 in amino acids: CASSPTGPATEAFF. The CDR3 DNA reads as TGTGCCAGCAGCCCCACAGGGCCAGCCACTGAAGCTTTCTTT.